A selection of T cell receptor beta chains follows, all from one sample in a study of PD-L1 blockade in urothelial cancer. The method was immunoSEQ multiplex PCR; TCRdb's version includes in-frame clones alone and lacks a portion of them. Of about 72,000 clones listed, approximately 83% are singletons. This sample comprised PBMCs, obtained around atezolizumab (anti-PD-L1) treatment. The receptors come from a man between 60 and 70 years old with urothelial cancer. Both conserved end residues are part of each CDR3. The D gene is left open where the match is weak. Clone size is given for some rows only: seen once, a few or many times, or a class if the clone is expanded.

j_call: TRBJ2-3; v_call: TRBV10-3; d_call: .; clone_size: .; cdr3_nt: TGTGCCATCAGTGGGTCGTCAGGGGATACGCAGTATTTT; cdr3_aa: CAISGSSGDTQYF
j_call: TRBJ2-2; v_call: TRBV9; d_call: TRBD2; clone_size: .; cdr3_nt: TGTGCCAGCAGCAAACTAGCGGGGGGACGCACCGGGGAGCTGTTTTTT; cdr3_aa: CASSKLAGGRTGELFF
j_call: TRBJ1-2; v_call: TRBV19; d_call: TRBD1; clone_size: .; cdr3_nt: TGTGCCAGTAGTTTTGACAGGGGAGTTAACTATGGCTACACCTTC; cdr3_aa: CASSFDRGVNYGYTF
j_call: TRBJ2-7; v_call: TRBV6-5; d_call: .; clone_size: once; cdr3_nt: TGTGCCAGCAGTTACTCGGGGACAATGAGCTCCTACGAGCAGTACTTC; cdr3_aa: CASSYSGTMSSYEQYF
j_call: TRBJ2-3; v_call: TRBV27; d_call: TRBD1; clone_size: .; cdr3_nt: TGTGCCAGCAGTTTGACAGGGCCCACAGATACGCAGTATTTT; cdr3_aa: CASSLTGPTDTQYF
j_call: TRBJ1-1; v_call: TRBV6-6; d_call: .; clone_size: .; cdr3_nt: TGTGCCAGCAGGCTTACAGCGAACACTGAAGCTTTCTTT; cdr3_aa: CASRLTANTEAFF
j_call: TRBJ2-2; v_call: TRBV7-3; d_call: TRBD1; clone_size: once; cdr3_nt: TGTGCCAGCAGGGGGACAGCCGCGAACACCGGGGAGCTGTTTTTT; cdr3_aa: CASRGTAANTGELFF
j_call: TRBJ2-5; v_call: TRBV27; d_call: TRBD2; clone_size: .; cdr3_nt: TGTGCCAGCAGTAGCGGGGGGGCGGGCGAGGAGACCCAGTACTTC; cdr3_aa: CASSSGGAGEETQYF
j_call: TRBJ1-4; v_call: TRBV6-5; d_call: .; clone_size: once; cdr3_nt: TGTGCCAGCAGTTACTCGGGGGGGAAGGGGGAAAAACTGTTTTTT; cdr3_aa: CASSYSGGKGEKLFF
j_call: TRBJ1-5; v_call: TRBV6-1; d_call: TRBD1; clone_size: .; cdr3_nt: TGTGCCAGCAGGGGAACAGGGGAGAACAATCAGCCCCAGCATTTT; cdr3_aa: CASRGTGENNQPQHF
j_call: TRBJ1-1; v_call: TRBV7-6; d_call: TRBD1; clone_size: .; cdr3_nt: TGTGCCAGCAGCCCCCGGGACAGGCCTCACCTGAACACTGAAGCTTTCTTT; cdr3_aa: CASSPRDRPHLNTEAFF
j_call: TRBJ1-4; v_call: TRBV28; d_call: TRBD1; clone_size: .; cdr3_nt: TGTGCCAGCAGCCGGGACAGGGGTCGGGGAACTAATGAAAAACTGTTTTTT; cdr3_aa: CASSRDRGRGTNEKLFF
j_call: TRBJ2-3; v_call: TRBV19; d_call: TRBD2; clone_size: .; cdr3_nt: TGTGCCAGTAGTATTCGGGCGGGGGGATCAGATACGCAGTATTTT; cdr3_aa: CASSIRAGGSDTQYF
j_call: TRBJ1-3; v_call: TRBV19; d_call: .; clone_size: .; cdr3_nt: TGTGCCAGTCCAGGCCGGGGAAACACCATATATTTT; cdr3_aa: CASPGRGNTIYF
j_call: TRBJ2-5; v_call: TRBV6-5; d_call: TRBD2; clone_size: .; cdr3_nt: TGTGCCAGCAGTTACGGGAGGGCCCAGGAGACCCAGTACTTC; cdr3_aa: CASSYGRAQETQYF
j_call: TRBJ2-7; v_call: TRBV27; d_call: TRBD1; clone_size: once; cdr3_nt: TGTGCCAGCAGTTCATCCGGGACAGGGGGGTACGAGCAGTACTTC; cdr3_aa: CASSSSGTGGYEQYF
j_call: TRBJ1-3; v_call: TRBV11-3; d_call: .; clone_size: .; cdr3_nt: TGTGCCAGCAGCCCCCTAATCTCTGGAAACACCATATATTTT; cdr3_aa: CASSPLISGNTIYF
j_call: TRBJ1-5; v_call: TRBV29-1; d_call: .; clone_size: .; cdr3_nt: TGCAGCGTGGCACAGGGAGATCAGCCCCAGCATTTT; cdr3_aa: CSVAQGDQPQHF
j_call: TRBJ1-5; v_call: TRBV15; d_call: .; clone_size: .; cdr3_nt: TGTGCCACCAGCAGAGATCAGGGGACTAGCAATCAGCCCCAGCATTTT; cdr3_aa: CATSRDQGTSNQPQHF
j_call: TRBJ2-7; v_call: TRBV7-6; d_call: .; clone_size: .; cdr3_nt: TGTGCCAGCAGCTTAACAGGCAGGGATACCGACGAGCAGTACTTC; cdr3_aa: CASSLTGRDTDEQYF
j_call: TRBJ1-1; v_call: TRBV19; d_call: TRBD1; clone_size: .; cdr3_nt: TGTGCCAGTAAGGTCCAGGGGGCAGGAGGAACTGAAGCTTTCTTT; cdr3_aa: CASKVQGAGGTEAFF
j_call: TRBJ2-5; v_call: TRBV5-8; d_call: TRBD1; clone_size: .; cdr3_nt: TGTGCCAGCAGCTCCGGGACAGGGGTTGAGACCCAGTACTTC; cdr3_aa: CASSSGTGVETQYF
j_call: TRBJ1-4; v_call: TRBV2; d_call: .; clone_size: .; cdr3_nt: TGTGCCAAACACCTCCTCGGGAGGTTTTTT; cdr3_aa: CAKHLLGRFF
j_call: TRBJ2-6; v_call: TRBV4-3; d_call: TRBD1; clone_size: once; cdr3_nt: TGCGCCAGCAGCCAAGCGCCAGGGGGCTCTGGGGCCAACGTCCTGACTTTC; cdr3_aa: CASSQAPGGSGANVLTF
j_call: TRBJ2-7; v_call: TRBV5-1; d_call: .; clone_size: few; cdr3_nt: TGCGCCAGCAGCTACAGTGGTTTGCCAGGGACCTACGAGCAGTACTTC; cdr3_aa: CASSYSGLPGTYEQYF
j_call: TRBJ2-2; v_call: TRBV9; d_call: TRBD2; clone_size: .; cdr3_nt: TGTGCCAGCAGCGTAGGCGGGAGCACCGGGGAGCTGTTTTTT; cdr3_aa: CASSVGGSTGELFF
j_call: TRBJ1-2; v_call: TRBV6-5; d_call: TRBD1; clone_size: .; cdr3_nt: TGTGCCAGCAGTATGGGCCACAGGGGGTATGGCTACACCTTC; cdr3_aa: CASSMGHRGYGYTF
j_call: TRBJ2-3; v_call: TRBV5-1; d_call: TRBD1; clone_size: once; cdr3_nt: TGCGCCAGCAGCTCGAGGACAGGGGGGACAGATACGCAGTATTTT; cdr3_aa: CASSSRTGGTDTQYF
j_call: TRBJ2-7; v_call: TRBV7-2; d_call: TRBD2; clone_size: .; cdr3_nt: TGTGCCAGCAGCCGGGACTACCAGAGCTCCTACGAGCAGTACTTC; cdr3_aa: CASSRDYQSSYEQYF
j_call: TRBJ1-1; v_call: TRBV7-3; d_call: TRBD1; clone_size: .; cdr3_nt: TGTGCCAGCAGTTGGACAGGGGGCAGGAACACTGAAGCTTTCTTT; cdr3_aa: CASSWTGGRNTEAFF
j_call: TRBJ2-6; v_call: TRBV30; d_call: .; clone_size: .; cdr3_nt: TGTGCCTGGGTTCTGGGGGCCAACGTCCTGACTTTC; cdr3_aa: CAWVLGANVLTF
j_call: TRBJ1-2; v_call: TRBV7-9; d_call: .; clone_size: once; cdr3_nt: TGTGCCAGCAGCTTCGTCACGCAGGGGAACTATGGCTACACCTTC; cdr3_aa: CASSFVTQGNYGYTF
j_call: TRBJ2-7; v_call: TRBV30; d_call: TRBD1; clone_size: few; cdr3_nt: TGTGCCTGGAGTGGACAGGGGAATCACGAGCAGTACTTC; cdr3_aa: CAWSGQGNHEQYF
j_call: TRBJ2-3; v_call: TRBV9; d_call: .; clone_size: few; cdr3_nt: TGTGCCAGCAGCTTAAAGACCGGGACTCCTAGCACAGATACGCAGTATTTT; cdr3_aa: CASSLKTGTPSTDTQYF
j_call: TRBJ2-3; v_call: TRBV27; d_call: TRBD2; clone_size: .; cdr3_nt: TGTGCCAGCAGTTATAGCGGGGGCACAGATACGCAGTATTTT; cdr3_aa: CASSYSGGTDTQYF
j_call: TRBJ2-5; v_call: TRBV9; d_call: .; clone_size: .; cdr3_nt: TGTGCCAGCAGCGTCAACAATCAAGAGACCCAGTACTTC; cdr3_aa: CASSVNNQETQYF
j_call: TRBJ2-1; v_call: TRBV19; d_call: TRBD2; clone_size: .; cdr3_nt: TGTGCCAGTAGTACAGAACCGGGACTAGCGAGGAGAGAGCAGTTCTTC; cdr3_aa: CASSTEPGLARREQFF
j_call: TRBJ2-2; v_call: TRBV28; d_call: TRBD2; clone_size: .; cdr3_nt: TGTGCCAGCAGTTTTTTAGCGGGAAACACCGGGGAGCTGTTTTTT; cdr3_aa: CASSFLAGNTGELFF
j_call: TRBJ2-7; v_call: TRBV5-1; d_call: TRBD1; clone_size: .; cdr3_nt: TGCGCCAGCAGCCCTAGACAGGGGATGACTTCCTACGAGCAGTACTTC; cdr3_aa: CASSPRQGMTSYEQYF
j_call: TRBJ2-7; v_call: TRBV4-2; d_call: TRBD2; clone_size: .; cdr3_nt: TGTGCCAGCAGCCCCCGGGAGCGGGGATCCTACGAGCAGTACTTC; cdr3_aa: CASSPRERGSYEQYF
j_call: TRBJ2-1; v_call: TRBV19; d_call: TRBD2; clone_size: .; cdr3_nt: TGTGCCAGTAGTATGGGAGGGAAATCCTACAATGAGCAGTTCTTC; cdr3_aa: CASSMGGKSYNEQFF
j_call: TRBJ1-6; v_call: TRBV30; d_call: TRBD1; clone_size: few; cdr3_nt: TGTGCCTGGGAGACAGGGGCGTATTCACCCCTCCACTTT; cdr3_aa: CAWETGAYSPLHF
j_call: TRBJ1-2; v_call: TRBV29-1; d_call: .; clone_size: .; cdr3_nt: TGCAGCGCCGACTCGAGGACAGACTATGGCTACACCTTC; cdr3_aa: CSADSRTDYGYTF
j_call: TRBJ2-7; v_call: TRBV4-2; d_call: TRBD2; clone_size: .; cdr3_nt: TGTGCCAGCAGCCAAGAAAAACTAGCGGGGGCCTACGAGCAGTACTTC; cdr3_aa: CASSQEKLAGAYEQYF
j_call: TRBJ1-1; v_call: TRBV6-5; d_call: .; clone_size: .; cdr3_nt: TGTGCCAGCAGTTGGAGGGAATCTAACACTGAAGCTTTCTTT; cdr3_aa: CASSWRESNTEAFF
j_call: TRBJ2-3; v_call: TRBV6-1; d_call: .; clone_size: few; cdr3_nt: TGTGCCAGCAGTGAGGTACGGGGAAGCACAGATACGCAGTATTTT; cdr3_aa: CASSEVRGSTDTQYF